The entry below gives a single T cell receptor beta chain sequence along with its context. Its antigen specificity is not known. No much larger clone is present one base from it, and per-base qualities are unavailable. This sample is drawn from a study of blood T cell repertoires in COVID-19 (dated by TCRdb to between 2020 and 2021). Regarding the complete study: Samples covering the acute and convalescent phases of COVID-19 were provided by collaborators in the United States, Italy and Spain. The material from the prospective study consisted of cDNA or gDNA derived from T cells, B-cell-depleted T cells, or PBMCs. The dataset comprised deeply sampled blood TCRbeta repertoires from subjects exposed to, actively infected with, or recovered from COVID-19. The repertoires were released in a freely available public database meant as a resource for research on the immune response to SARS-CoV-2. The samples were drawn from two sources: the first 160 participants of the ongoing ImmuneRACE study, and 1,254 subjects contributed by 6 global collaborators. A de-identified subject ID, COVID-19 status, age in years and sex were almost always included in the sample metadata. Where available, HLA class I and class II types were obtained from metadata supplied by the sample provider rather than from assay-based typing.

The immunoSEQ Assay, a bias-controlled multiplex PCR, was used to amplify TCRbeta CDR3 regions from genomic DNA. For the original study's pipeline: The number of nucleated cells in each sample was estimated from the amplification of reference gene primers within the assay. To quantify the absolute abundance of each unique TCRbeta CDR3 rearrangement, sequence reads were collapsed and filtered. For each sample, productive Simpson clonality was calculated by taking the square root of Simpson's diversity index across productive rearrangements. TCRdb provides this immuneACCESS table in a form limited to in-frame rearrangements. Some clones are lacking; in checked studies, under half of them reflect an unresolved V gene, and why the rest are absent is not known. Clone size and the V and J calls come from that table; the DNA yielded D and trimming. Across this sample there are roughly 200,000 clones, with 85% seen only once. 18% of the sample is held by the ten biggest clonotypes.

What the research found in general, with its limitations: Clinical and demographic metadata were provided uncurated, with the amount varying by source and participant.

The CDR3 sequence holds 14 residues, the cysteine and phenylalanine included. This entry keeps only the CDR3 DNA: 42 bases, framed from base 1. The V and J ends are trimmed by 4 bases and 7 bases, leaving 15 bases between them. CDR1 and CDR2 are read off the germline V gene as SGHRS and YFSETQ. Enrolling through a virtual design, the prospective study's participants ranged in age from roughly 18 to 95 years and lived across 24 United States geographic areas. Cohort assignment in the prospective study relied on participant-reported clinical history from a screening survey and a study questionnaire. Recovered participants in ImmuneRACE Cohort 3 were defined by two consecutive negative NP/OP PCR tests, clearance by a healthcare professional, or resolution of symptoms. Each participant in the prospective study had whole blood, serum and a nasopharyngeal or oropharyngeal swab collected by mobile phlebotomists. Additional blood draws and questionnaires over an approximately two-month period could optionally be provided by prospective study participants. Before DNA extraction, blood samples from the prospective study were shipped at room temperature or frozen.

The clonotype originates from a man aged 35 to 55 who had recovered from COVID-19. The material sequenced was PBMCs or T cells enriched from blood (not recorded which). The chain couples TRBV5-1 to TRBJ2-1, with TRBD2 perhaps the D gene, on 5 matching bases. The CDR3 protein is CASSTFRGENEQFF. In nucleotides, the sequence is TGCGCCAGCAGCACCTTTCGGGGTGAGAATGAGCAGTTCTTC.